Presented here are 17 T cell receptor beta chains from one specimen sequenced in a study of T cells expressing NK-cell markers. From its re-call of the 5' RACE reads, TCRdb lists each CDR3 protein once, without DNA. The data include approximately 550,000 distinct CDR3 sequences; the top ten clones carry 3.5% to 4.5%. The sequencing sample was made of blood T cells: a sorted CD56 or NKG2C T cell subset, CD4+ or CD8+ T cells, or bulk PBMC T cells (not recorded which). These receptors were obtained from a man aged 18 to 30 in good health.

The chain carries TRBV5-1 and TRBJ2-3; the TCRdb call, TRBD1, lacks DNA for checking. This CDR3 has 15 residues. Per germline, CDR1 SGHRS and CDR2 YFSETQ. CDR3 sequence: CASIEGQGGTDTQYF.

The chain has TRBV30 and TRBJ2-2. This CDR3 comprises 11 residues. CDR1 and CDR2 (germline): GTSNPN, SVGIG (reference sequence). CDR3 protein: CALESTGELFF.

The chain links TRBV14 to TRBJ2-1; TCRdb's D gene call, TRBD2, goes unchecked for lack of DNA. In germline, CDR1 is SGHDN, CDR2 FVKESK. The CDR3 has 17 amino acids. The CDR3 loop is CASSQDRTSGRYNEQFF.

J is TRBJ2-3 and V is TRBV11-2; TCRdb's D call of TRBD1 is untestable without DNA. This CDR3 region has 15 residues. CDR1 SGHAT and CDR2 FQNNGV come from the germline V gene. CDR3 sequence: CASSPANRHADTQYF.

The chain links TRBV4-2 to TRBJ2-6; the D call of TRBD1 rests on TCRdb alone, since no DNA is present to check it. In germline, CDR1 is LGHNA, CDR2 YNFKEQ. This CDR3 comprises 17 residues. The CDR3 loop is CASSRARDSSGANVLTF.

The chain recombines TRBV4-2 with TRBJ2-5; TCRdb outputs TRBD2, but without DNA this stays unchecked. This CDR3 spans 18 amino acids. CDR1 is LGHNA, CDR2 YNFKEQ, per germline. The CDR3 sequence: CASSQEGRLAGVQETQYF.

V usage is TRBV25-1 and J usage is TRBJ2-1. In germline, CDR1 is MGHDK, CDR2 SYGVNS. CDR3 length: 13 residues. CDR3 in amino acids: CASSELLYNEQFF.

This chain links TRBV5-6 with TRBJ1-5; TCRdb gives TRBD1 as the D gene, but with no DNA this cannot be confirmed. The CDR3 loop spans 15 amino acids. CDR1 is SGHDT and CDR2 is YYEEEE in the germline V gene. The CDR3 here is CASSLLRQFDQPQHF.

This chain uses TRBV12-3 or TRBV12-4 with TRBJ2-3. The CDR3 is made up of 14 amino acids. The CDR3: CASSPSGITDTQYF.

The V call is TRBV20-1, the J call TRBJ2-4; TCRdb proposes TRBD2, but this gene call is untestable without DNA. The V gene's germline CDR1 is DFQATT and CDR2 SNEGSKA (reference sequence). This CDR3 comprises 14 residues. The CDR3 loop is CSASGGSGKNIQYF.

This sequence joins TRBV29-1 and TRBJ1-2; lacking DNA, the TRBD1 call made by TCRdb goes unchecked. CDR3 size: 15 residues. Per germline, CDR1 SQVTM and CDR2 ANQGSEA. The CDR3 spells CSVHQAQGAIGGYTF.

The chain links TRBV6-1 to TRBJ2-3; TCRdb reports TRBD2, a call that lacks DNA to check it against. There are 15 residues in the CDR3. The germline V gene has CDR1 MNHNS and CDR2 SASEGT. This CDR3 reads CASNQGAGVTDTQYF.

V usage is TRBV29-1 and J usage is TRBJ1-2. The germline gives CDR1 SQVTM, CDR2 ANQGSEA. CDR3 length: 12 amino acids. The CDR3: CSVEHINYGYTF.

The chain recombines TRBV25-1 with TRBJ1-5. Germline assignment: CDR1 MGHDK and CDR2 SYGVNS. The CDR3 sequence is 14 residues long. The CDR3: CASSDPAVDQPQHF.

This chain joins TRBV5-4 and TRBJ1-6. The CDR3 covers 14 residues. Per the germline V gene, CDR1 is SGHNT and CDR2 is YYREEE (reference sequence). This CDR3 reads CASSLRPADSPLHF. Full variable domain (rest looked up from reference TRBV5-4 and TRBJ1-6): ETGVTQSPTHLIKTRGQQVTLRCSSQSGHNTVSWYQQALGQGPQFIFQYYREEENGRGNFPPRFSGLQFPNYSSELNVNALELDDSALYLCASSLRPADSPLHFGNGTRLTVT.

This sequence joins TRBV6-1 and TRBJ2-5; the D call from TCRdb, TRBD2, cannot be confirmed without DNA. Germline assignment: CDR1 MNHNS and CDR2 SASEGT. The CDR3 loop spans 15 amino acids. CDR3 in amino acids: CASSEASGSGETQYF.

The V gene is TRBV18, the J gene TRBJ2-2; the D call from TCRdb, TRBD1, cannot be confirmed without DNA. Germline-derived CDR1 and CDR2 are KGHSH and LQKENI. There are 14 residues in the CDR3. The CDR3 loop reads CASSGTGHTGELFF.